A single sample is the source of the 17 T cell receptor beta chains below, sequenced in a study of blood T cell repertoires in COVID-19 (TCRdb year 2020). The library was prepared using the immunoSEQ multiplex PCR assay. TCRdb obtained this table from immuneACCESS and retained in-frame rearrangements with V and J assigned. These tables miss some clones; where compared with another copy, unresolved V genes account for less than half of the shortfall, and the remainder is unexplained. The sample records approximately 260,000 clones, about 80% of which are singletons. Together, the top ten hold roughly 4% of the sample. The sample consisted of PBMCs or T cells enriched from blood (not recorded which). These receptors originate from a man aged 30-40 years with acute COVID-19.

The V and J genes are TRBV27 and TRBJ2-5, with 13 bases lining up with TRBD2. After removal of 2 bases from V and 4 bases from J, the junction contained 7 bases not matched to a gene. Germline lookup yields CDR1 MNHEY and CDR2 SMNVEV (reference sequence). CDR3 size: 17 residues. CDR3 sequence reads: CASSLRLAGGRGETQYF. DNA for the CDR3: TGTGCCAGCAGTTTACGACTAGCGGGGGGCCGGGGAGAGACCCAGTACTTC.

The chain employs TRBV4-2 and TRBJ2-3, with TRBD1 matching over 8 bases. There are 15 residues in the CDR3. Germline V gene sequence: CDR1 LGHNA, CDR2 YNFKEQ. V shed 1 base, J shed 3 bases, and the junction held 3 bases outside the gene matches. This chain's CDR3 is CASSQGGQATDTQYF. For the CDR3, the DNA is TGTGCCAGCAGCCAAGGGGGACAGGCTACAGATACGCAGTATTTT.

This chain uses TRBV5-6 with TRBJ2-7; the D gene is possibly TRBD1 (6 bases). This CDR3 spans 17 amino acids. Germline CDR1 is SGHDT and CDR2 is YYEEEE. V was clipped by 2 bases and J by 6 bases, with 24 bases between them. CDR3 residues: CASSFRGATGARSEQYV. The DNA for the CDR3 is TGTGCCAGCAGCTTTCGTGGGGCGACAGGTGCGCGTTCCGAGCAGTACGTC.

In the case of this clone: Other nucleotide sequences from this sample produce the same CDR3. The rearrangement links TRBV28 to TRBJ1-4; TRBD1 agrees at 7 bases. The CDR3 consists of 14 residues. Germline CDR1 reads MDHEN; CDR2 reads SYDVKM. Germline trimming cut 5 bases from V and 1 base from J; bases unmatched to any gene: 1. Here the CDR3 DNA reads TGTGCCAGCAGTCGACAGGGAACTAATGAAAAACTGTTTTTT. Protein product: CASSRQGTNEKLFF.

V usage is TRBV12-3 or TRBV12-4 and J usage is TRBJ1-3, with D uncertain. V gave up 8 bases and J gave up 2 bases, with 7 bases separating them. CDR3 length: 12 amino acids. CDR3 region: CASGQAGNTIYF. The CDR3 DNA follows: TGTGCCAGCGGGCAGGCTGGAAACACCATATATTTT.

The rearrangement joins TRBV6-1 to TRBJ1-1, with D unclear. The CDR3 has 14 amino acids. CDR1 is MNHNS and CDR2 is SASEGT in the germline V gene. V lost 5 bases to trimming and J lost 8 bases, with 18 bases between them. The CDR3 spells CASSYGVGGSEAFF. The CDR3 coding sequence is TGTGCCAGCAGTTATGGGGTGGGAGGTTCGGAAGCTTTCTTT.

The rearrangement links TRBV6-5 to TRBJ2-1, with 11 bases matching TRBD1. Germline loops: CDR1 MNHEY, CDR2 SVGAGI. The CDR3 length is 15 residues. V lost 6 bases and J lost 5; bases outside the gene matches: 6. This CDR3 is CASSPGTGGNNEQFF. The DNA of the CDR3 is TGTGCCAGCAGCCCCGGGACAGGGGGGAACAATGAGCAGTTCTTC.

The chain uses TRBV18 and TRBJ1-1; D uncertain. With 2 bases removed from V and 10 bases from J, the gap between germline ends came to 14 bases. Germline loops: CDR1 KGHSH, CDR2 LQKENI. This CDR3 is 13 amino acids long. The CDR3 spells CASSPETEASAFF. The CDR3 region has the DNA TGTGCCAGCTCACCAGAAACAGAAGCTTCAGCTTTCTTT.

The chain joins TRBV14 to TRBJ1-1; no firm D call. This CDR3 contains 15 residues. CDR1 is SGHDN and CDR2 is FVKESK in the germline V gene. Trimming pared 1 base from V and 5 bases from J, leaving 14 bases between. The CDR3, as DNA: TGTGCCAGCAGCCAAGTGGAGTCCAGAGGGACTGAAGCTTTCTTT. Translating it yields CASSQVESRGTEAFF.

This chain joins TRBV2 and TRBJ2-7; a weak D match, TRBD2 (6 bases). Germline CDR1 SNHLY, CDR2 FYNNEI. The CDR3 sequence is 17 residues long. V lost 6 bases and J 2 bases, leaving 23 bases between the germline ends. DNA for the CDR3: TGTGCCAGCAGGGAAACTCCGACGGGGGAAATTACCTACGAGCAGTACGTC. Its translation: CASRETPTGEITYEQYV.

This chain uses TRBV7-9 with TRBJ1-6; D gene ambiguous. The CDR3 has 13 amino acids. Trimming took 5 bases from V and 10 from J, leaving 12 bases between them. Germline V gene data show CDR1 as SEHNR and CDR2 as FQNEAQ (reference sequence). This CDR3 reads CASSRPGQSPLHF. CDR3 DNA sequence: TGTGCCAGCAGCCGCCCAGGTCAGTCACCCCTCCACTTT.

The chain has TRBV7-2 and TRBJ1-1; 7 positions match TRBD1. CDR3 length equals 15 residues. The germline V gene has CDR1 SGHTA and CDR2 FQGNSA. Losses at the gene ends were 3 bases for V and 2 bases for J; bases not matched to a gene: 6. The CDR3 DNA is TGTGCCAGCAGCTTCTTACTAGGGGGCAACACTGAAGCTTTCTTT. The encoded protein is CASSFLLGGNTEAFF.

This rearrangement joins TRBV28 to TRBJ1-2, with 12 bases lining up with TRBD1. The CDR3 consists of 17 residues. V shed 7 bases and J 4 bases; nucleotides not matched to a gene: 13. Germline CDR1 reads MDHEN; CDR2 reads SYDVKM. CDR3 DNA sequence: TGTGCCAGCATTAAACCGGGACAGGGGGCAGTAAGCTATGGCTACACCTTC. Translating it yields CASIKPGQGAVSYGYTF.

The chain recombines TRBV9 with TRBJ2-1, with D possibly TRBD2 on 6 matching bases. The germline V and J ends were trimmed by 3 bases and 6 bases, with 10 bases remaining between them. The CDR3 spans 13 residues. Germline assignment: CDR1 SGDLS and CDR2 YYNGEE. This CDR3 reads CASSGLGLNEQFF. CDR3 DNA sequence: TGTGCCAGCAGCGGACTAGGTCTCAATGAGCAGTTCTTC.

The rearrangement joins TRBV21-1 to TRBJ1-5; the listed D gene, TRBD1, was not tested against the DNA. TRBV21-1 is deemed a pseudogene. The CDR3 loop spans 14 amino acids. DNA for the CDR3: TGTGCCAGCAGCACCCCGGGACAAAATCAGCCCCAGCATTTT. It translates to CASSTPGQNQPQHF.

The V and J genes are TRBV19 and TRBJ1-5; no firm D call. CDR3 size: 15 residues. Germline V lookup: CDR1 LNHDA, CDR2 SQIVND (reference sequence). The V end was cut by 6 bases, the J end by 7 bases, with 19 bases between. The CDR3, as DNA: TGTGCCAGTAGCCCGACCTCGGCCGGCGGGCAGCCCCAGCATTTT. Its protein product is CASSPTSAGGQPQHF.

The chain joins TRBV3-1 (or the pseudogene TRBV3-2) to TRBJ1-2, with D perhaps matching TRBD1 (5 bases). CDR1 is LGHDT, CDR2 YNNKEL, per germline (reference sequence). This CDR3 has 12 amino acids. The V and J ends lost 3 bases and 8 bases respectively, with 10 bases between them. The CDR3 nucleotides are TGTGCCAGCAGCCAGGGGCTCCTGGGCTACACCTTC. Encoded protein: CASSQGLLGYTF.